The 12 T cell receptor beta chains presented below share a single source sample, sequenced in a study of blood T cell repertoires in COVID-19. Assay used: immunoSEQ multiplex PCR; TCRdb lists only in-frame clones, some missing. The table shows fewer than 350,000 clones, with approximately 85% occurring only once. The sample consisted of PBMCs or T cells enriched from blood (not recorded which). The source of these receptors is a man under 40 who had recovered from COVID-19.

This chain joins TRBV29-1 and TRBJ2-2; a weak D match, TRBD2 (5 bases). Looked up from germline, CDR1 is SQVTM and CDR2 is ANQGSEA. This CDR3 is 12 amino acids long. Trimming shortened V by 7 bases and J by 2 bases, and 8 bases separated the two germline ends. CDR3 sequence (DNA): TGCAGCGGAGGGTTTAACACCGGGGAGCTGTTTTTT. It codes for CSGGFNTGELFF.

This chain joins TRBV7-9 and TRBJ2-5, with 10 bases matching TRBD2. This CDR3 contains 19 residues. The germline gives CDR1 SEHNR, CDR2 FQNEAQ (reference sequence). The V and J ends lost 4 bases and 2 bases, in that order; junction bases with no gene match: 16. The CDR3 spells CASSSRGVAGGRLQETQYF. CDR3 bases: TGTGCCAGCAGCTCTCGTGGGGTAGCGGGGGGCAGGCTGCAAGAGACCCAGTACTTC.

V gene TRBV29-1 combines with J gene TRBJ1-5; 8 bases fit TRBD1. The germline gives CDR1 SQVTM, CDR2 ANQGSEA. V dropped 6 bases and J dropped 11; count of bases not matched to a gene: 15. The CDR3 length is 14 residues. CDR3 DNA sequence: TGCAGCGTGGGCACCGGGACAGGAGAGGGGGCCCAGCATTTT. Translation: CSVGTGTGEGAQHF.

The chain is built from TRBV7-3 and TRBJ2-3; 7 bases agree with TRBD1. V lost 1 base to trimming and J lost 2 bases; unmatched junction nucleotides: 0. This CDR3 is built from 14 residues. Germline assignment: CDR1 SGHTA and CDR2 FQGTGA. CDR3 nucleotides: TGTGCCAGCAGCTTAAAGGGGGCCACAGATACGCAGTATTTT. Translating gives CASSLKGATDTQYF. The full variable domain, rest sourced from reference TRBV7-3 and TRBJ2-3, is GAGVSQTPSNKVTEKGKYVELRCDPISGHTALYWYRQSLGQGPEFLIYFQGTGAADDSGLPNDRFFAVRPEGSVSTLKIQRTERGDSAVYLCASSLKGATDTQYFGPGTRLTVL.

This clone was recorded once. The chain's CDR3 is CASSSGQVYGYTF. The DNA for the CDR3 is TGTGCCAGCAGCTCCGGACAGGTCTATGGCTACACCTTC. The chain recombines TRBV5-6 with TRBJ1-2; 7 bases map to TRBD1. V lost 3 bases and J lost 4; bases outside the gene matches: 3. Germline V gene sequence: CDR1 SGHDT, CDR2 YYEEEE. The CDR3 is 13 residues long.

The chain uses TRBV29-1 and TRBJ1-1; 8 nucleotides match TRBD1. The trim removed 1 base at V and 2 bases at J, leaving 6 bases unmatched. The CDR3 totals 15 residues. Germline lookup yields CDR1 SQVTM and CDR2 ANQGSEA. CDR3 bases: TGCAGCGTTGAAGGGATCCAGGGGGCCAACACTGAAGCTTTCTTT. Its translation: CSVEGIQGANTEAFF.

The CDR3 DNA follows: TGTGGGGGCTCATTGAGCTCCTACAATGAGCAGTTCTTC. As protein: CGGSLSSYNEQFF. This chain uses TRBV30 with TRBJ2-1; possibly TRBD1 for D (5 bases). CDR1 is GTSNPN, CDR2 SVGIG, per germline (reference sequence). This CDR3 is 13 amino acids long.

The CDR3 DNA reads TGTGCCAGCACTAGCAACAGTGTGACCTACGAGCAGTACTTC. Translated, it gives CASTSNSVTYEQYF. The genes are TRBV6-4 and TRBJ2-7; perhaps TRBD2 as D (5 bases). The CDR3 length is 14 residues. CDR1 is MRHNA and CDR2 is SNTAGT in the germline V gene. Trimming cost V 7 bases and J 2 bases, with 15 bases left between them.

The chain combines TRBV5-3 with TRBJ2-7, with 7 bases lining up with TRBD1. TRBV5-3 is labeled an ORF, and its function is uncertain. This CDR3 has 13 residues. The trim removed 1 base at V and 2 bases at J, leaving 0 bases unmatched. CDR3 region: CARSLTGAYEQYF. The CDR3 bases are TGTGCCAGAAGCTTGACAGGGGCCTACGAGCAGTACTTC.

CDR3 in amino acids: CATSSLYEQFF. The CDR3 DNA reads TGTGCCACCAGCTCCCTCTATGAGCAGTTCTTC. This chain joins TRBV15 and TRBJ2-1, with D unresolved. Trimming shortened V by 5 bases and J by 8 bases, and 7 bases separated the two germline ends. Germline V lookup: CDR1 LNHNV, CDR2 YYDKDF (reference sequence). This CDR3 has 11 amino acids.

The V call is TRBV7-3, the J call TRBJ1-1; a possible D gene is TRBD1 (5 bases). V lost 0 bases and J lost 2, with 10 bases in between. The CDR3 covers 15 residues. Germline CDR1 is SGHTA and CDR2 is FQGTGA. This CDR3 reads CASSLTRGGNTEAFF. The CDR3 DNA is TGTGCCAGCAGCTTAACTCGGGGGGGAAACACTGAAGCTTTCTTT.

Here the CDR3 reads CASSRLSSTDTQYF. In nucleotides, the CDR3 is TGTGCCAGCAGCCGCTTGAGTAGCACAGATACGCAGTATTTT. The rearrangement joins TRBV7-9 to TRBJ2-3; D is undetermined. Germline V CDR1 and CDR2: SEHNR, FQNEAQ (reference sequence). This CDR3 comprises 14 residues. V lost 5 bases to trimming and J lost 0 bases, with 9 bases between them.